The rows below give T cell receptor beta chains drawn from one sample of a study of early stage breast cancer tumors. Only in-frame clones appear in the TCRdb table, and some are missing; sequencing was by immunoSEQ multiplex PCR. The repertoire consists of about 72,000 clones, with 65% to 80% occurring once and the leading ten covering 3.5%. Sample: blood. Source of these receptors: a person in their sixties or seventies with breast cancer. Each CDR3 is given with its conserved first and last residue. Each record gives: V gene, J gene, clone size, D gene, CDR3 DNA, CDR3 protein. The D gene is left open where the match is weak. Clone size is shown for a subset of rows, as once, few, many or a class of expanded clone.

TRBV13	TRBJ2-3	NA	TRBD2	TGTGCCAGCAGCTTAGGCCTAGCGGCAGATACGCAGTATTTT	CASSLGLAADTQYF
TRBV14	TRBJ1-2	few	NA	TGTGCCAGCAGCCAAGTCGGGGTCTATGGCTACACCTTC	CASSQVGVYGYTF
TRBV5-1	TRBJ1-2	NA	NA	TGCGCCAGCAGCTTCAACGGGGCGTCGGGCTACACCTTC	CASSFNGASGYTF
TRBV29-1	TRBJ1-3	NA	NA	TGCAGTTTCCGGGACGAAGTCCTCTCTGGAAACACCATATATTTT	CSFRDEVLSGNTIYF
TRBV28	TRBJ1-5	few	NA	TGTGCCAGCAGTCTTTTCGTCAATCAGCCCCAGCATTTT	CASSLFVNQPQHF
TRBV27	TRBJ2-1	NA	TRBD2	TGTGCCAGCAGTTTCCTAGCGGGAGATGGTGAGCAGTTCTTC	CASSFLAGDGEQFF
TRBV18	TRBJ2-1	NA	NA	TGTGCCAGCTCACCATCGGACAGTTCCTACAATGAGCAGTTCTTC	CASSPSDSSYNEQFF
TRBV6-1	TRBJ2-7	NA	NA	TGTGCCAGCATCTTGACCGGTTACTCCTACGAGCAGTACTTC	CASILTGYSYEQYF
TRBV5-1	TRBJ1-1	NA	NA	TGCGCCAGCAGCTTAGGGACTTCCCCCACTGAAGCTTTCTTT	CASSLGTSPTEAFF
TRBV7-6	TRBJ1-3	NA	NA	TGTGCCAGCAGCACCCGACGCCAAGGAGGGGATGACACCATATATTTT	CASSTRRQGGDDTIYF
TRBV9	TRBJ2-5	NA	TRBD2	TGTGCCAGCAGCGTCGGGTTAGCTAGCGGGGAGACCCAGTACTTC	CASSVGLASGETQYF
TRBV5-1	TRBJ2-7	once	TRBD2	TGCGCCAGCAGCCAAGGACTAGGACCCTACGAGCAGTACTTC	CASSQGLGPYEQYF
TRBV7-8	TRBJ2-7	NA	TRBD2	TGTGCCAGCAGCCCACTAGCGGGAGTTAGGTACGAGCAGTACTTC	CASSPLAGVRYEQYF
TRBV28	TRBJ2-1	NA	TRBD1	TGTGCCAGCAGAAACAGGGACAGGGGGCAGGTCGTATCCTACAATGAGCAGTTCTTC	CASRNRDRGQVVSYNEQFF
TRBV5-1	TRBJ2-5	NA	NA	TGCGCCAGCAGCCTATGGGGTGCTCAAGAGACCCAGTACTTC	CASSLWGAQETQYF
TRBV9	TRBJ1-1	NA	TRBD1	TGTGCCAGCAGCCGACAGGGGGGCACTGAAGCTTTCTTT	CASSRQGGTEAFF